A single sample is the source of the 31 T cell receptor beta chains below, sequenced in a study of T cells in Graves' hyperthyroidism and ophthalmopathy. Amplification of TCR beta CDR3 regions was performed using RNA transcripts as template. RT-PCR in the first round (using the HTBI primer set) targeted the TCR CDR3. TCRdb reanalysed the multiplex PCR reads using MiXCR and keeps one entry per CDR3 protein. Of about 260,000 distinct CDR3 sequences listed, 15% to 20% are singletons. Sequences were obtained from blood. These receptors originate from a woman between 18 and 29 years old with Graves' ophthalmopathy.

This chain joins TRBV10-3 and TRBJ1-2; 7 nucleotides align to TRBD1. In germline, CDR1 is ENHRY, CDR2 SYGVKD. Trimming at V came to 4 bases and at J to 7 bases, leaving 6 bases not matched to a gene. CDR3 length equals 13 residues. CDR3 sequence (DNA): TGTGCCATCAGTGTTGACAGGGACGGTGGCTACACCTTC. It is translated as CAISVDRDGGYTF.

This clonotype was recorded at least ten times. V usage is TRBV6-1 and J usage is TRBJ1-5; D is unclear. Trimming cost V 1 base and J 2 bases, with 12 bases left between them. CDR1 MNHNS and CDR2 SASEGT come from the germline V gene. CDR3 size: 16 residues. The CDR3 coding sequence is TGTGCCAGCAGTGAAGTGGACGGAGCGGGCAATCAGCCCCAGCATTTT. Its translation: CASSEVDGAGNQPQHF.

This clonotype was seen repeatedly, ten times or more. The chain uses TRBV4-1 and TRBJ1-1, with a weak D call TRBD1 (5 bases). Germline CDR1 is MGHRA and CDR2 is YSYEKL. The CDR3 runs to 14 residues. The V end lost 1 base, the J end lost 5 bases, and 11 bases lay between the germline ends. The CDR3 DNA reads TGCGCCAGCAGCCAAGGAGGGGCGGGGACTGAAGCTTTCTTT. Protein: CASSQGGAGTEAFF.

This clonotype was seen repeatedly, ten times or more. The CDR3 spells CASSLADVAGGTTGELFF. The CDR3 region has the DNA TGTGCCAGCAGCTTAGCCGACGTAGCGGGAGGTACCACCGGGGAGCTGTTTTTT. This sequence joins TRBV7-8 and TRBJ2-2, with 10 bases matching TRBD2. This CDR3 is 18 amino acids long. The trim removed 0 bases at V and 4 bases at J, leaving 8 bases unmatched. Germline V gives CDR1 SGHVS, CDR2 FQNEAQ.

This clonotype occurred a few times. The V and J genes are TRBV7-2 and TRBJ1-1; 9 nucleotides align to TRBD1. The germline gives CDR1 SGHTA, CDR2 FQGNSA. The CDR3 loop spans 13 amino acids. The ends lost 4 bases at V and 9 bases at J; junction bases unmatched: 6. CDR3 loop: CASSYPGQGQAFF. The CDR3 DNA reads TGTGCCAGCAGCTATCCGGGACAGGGCCAAGCTTTCTTT.

This clonotype was observed at least ten times. J is TRBJ2-1 and V is TRBV7-8; tentatively, D is TRBD1 (5 bases). Germline V CDR1 and CDR2: SGHVS, FQNEAQ. CDR3 length equals 15 residues. Trimming cost V 5 bases and J 7 bases, with 18 bases left between them. CDR3 residues: CASSLGQGLGNEQFF. CDR3 bases: TGTGCCAGCAGCCTGGGCCAGGGTTTAGGGAATGAGCAGTTCTTC.

This clonotype has ten or more counts. The chain is built from TRBV10-3 and TRBJ2-7; D tentatively reads TRBD1 or TRBD2 (6 bases each). The CDR3 runs to 17 residues. Trimming shortened V by 0 bases and J by 2 bases, and 17 bases separated the two germline ends. Germline V gene data show CDR1 as ENHRY and CDR2 as SYGVKD. CDR3 coding DNA: TGTGCCATCAGTGAGTCCGGGGGCCGACCTGGGGCCTACGAGCAGTACTTC. Protein: CAISESGGRPGAYEQYF.

In its sample, this clonotype was seen many times. This chain connects TRBV7-2 to TRBJ2-5; TRBD1 aligns across 9 bases. V was clipped by 3 bases and J by 6 bases; unmatched bases: 8. Germline values: CDR1 SGHTA, CDR2 FQGNSA. CDR3 length: 15 amino acids. This chain's CDR3 is CASSLEDRGWQTQYF. The CDR3 DNA is TGTGCCAGCAGCTTGGAGGACAGGGGATGGCAGACCCAGTACTTC.

This clonotype was observed at least ten times. The chain recombines TRBV10-3 with TRBJ1-2; no clear D gene. V was cut by 2 bases and J by 8 bases, with 15 bases left in between. Germline V lookup: CDR1 ENHRY, CDR2 SYGVKD. The CDR3 is made up of 14 amino acids. The CDR3 nucleotides are TGTGCCATCAGTGAGGTGGCTGCTGCGGGCGGCTACACCTTC. Residues: CAISEVAAAGGYTF.

As regards this clonotype: The junction does not match germline at one end; this may be a read error. V usage is TRBV11-2 and J usage is TRBJ1-2; 8 bases fit TRBD1. This CDR3 comprises 14 residues. CDR1 is SGHAT and CDR2 is FQNNGV in the germline V gene. In DNA form, the CDR3 reads TGTGCCAGCAGCTTAGTACAGGGGGTTGAAGGCTGCACCTTC. The encoded protein is CASSLVQGVEGCTF. The full variable domain, in which reference TRBV11-2 and TRBJ1-2 provide the parts outside the CDR3, is EAGVAQSPRYKIIEKRQSVAFWCNPISGHATLYWYQQILGQGPKLLIQFQNNGVVDDSQLPKDRFSAERLKGVDSTLKIQPAKLEDSAVYLCASSLVQGVEGCTFGSGTRLTVV.

Ten or more counts support this clonotype. The J gene is TRBJ1-2, the V gene TRBV9; 9 nucleotides agree with TRBD1. CDR3 length: 16 amino acids. With V trimmed by 3 bases and J by 6 bases, 12 bases remained unmatched. Germline lookup yields CDR1 SGDLS and CDR2 YYNGEE. The CDR3 nucleotides read TGTGCCAGCAGCGACTTATTGGACAGGGGTGGAAATGGCTACACCTTC. Translating it yields CASSDLLDRGGNGYTF.

This clonotype has a count of ten or more. The rearrangement joins TRBV9 to TRBJ2-1; D remains unclear. Germline CDR1 and CDR2: SGDLS and YYNGEE. V shed 5 bases and J shed 8 bases, with 14 bases lying between them. The CDR3 is made up of 13 amino acids. The CDR3 spells CASSFRPSDEQFF. The CDR3 DNA reads as TGTGCCAGCAGTTTCAGACCCTCCGATGAGCAGTTCTTC. Supplemented by reference TRBV9 and TRBJ2-1, the full variable domain reads DSGVTQTPKHLITATGQRVTLRCSPRSGDLSVYWYQQSLDQGLQFLIQYYNGEERAKGNILERFSAQQFPDLHSELNLSSLELGDSALYFCASSFRPSDEQFFGPGTRLTVL.

Ten or more counts support this clonotype. The CDR3, as DNA: TGTGCCAGCAGCTCGTCGATAAGCTCCTACAATGAGCAGTTCTTC. Protein sequence: CASSSSISSYNEQFF. The J gene is TRBJ2-1, the V gene TRBV5-6; the D is unclear. This CDR3 contains 15 residues. Germline V gene lookup returns CDR1 SGHDT and CDR2 YYEEEE. The V and J ends lost 3 bases and 0 bases respectively, with 10 bases between them.

This clonotype was detected once. For the CDR3, the DNA is TGCAGTGCTAGGGGACTAGCGGGAGGGAACGAGCAGTACTTC. Translation: CSARGLAGGNEQYF. V and J are TRBV20-1 and TRBJ2-7; 16 nucleotides align to TRBD2. With 3 bases clipped from V and 5 bases from J, the junction kept 1 base outside the gene matches. The CDR3 consists of 14 residues. Germline V gene sequence: CDR1 DFQATT, CDR2 SNEGSKA (reference sequence).

This clonotype has at least ten counts. The chain is built from TRBV20-1 and TRBJ1-1; D uncertain. Trimming removed 5 bases from V and 5 bases from J, with 18 bases in between. The CDR3 is 14 residues long. Germline V gives CDR1 DFQATT, CDR2 SNEGSKA (reference sequence). CDR3 protein: CSAPKKEAGTEAFF. Here the CDR3 DNA reads TGCAGTGCTCCTAAGAAGGAAGCGGGGACTGAAGCTTTCTTT.

There are many counts of this clonotype. The V call is TRBV12-3 or TRBV12-4, the J call TRBJ2-7; D gene unclear. This CDR3 has 13 amino acids. Trimming took off 6 bases at V and 3 bases at J, with 12 bases between the two ends. The DNA for the CDR3 is TGTGCCAGCAGACCGGGCCCAGACTACGAGCAGTACTTC. It specifies CASRPGPDYEQYF.

This clonotype was picked up many times. This chain links TRBV6-5 with TRBJ2-5; D might be TRBD2 (6 bases). This CDR3 comprises 16 residues. Trimming took 2 bases from V and 3 from J, leaving 16 bases between them. Germline V gives CDR1 MNHEY, CDR2 SVGAGI. In DNA form, the CDR3 reads TGTGCCAGCAGTTACGGAGGGCCTCGGGCCAAAGAGACCCAGTACTTC. Its translation: CASSYGGPRAKETQYF.

This clonotype was observed many times. The chain joins TRBV20-1 to TRBJ2-3; 11 bases are shared with TRBD2. Losses at the gene ends were 3 bases for V and 1 base for J; bases not matched to a gene: 9. The CDR3 runs to 17 residues. Per germline, CDR1 DFQATT and CDR2 SNEGSKA (reference sequence). The CDR3 region is CSARGYSGGAGTDTQYF. CDR3 nucleotides: TGCAGTGCTAGGGGTTATAGCGGGGGGGCGGGCACAGATACGCAGTATTTT.

This chain links TRBV5-1 with TRBJ2-3, with D uncertain. Germline V gene sequence: CDR1 SGHRS, CDR2 YFSETQ. The CDR3 is made up of 14 amino acids. V was clipped by 2 bases and J by 1 base, with 8 bases between them. Here the CDR3 reads CASSLGRRTDTQYF. CDR3 coding DNA: TGCGCCAGCAGCTTAGGCAGGCGCACAGATACGCAGTATTTT.

About this clonotype: A much more abundant neighbour one base away suggests this may be a read error. This chain joins TRBV20-1 and TRBJ1-1, with a weak D call TRBD1 (6 bases). Germline loops: CDR1 DFQATT, CDR2 SNEGSKA (reference sequence). This CDR3 spans 11 amino acids. The germline V and J ends were trimmed by 3 bases and 10 bases, with 12 bases remaining between them. DNA of the CDR3: TGCAGTGCTAGGCACAGGGCTTCAGCTTTCTTT. It encodes CSARHRASAFF.

This clonotype was counted ten times or more. The chain recombines TRBV7-9 with TRBJ2-3; the D call may be TRBD1 or TRBD2 (5 bases each). The CDR3 runs 15 residues. V was shortened by 5 bases and J by 7 bases, with 19 bases between the two germline ends. The V gene's germline CDR1 is SEHNR and CDR2 FQNEAQ (reference sequence). The DNA of the CDR3 is TGTGCCAGCAGCCAAAATACGGGACGTTTGAATACGCAGTATTTT. Protein: CASSQNTGRLNTQYF. Combining the CDR3 with reference TRBV7-9 and TRBJ2-3 gives the whole variable domain DTGVSQNPRHKITKRGQNVTFRCDPISEHNRLYWYRQTLGQGPEFLTYFQNEAQLEKSRLLSDRFSAERPKGSFSTLEIQRTEQGDSAMYLCASSQNTGRLNTQYFGPGTRLTVL.

V usage is TRBV7-9 and J usage is TRBJ2-1; the D is unclear. V lost 2 bases to trimming and J lost 10 bases, with 12 bases between them. This CDR3 spans 13 amino acids. CDR1 is SEHNR and CDR2 is FQNEAQ in the germline V gene (reference sequence). Here the CDR3 DNA reads TGTGCCAGCAGCTTAAAGAGTTTTCCCGAGCAGTTCTTC. It translates to CASSLKSFPEQFF. Complete variable domain (other parts from reference TRBV7-9 and TRBJ2-1): DTGVSQNPRHKITKRGQNVTFRCDPISEHNRLYWYRQTLGQGPEFLTYFQNEAQLEKSRLLSDRFSAERPKGSFSTLEIQRTEQGDSAMYLCASSLKSFPEQFFGPGTRLTVL.

Ten or more counts support this clonotype. This chain uses TRBV18 with TRBJ2-1; D is ambiguous. The CDR3 is 13 residues long. CDR1 is KGHSH, CDR2 LQKENI, per germline. Trimming took off 0 bases at V and 10 bases at J, with 10 bases between the two ends. The CDR3 spells CASSPPRFGEQFF. In nucleotides, the CDR3 is TGTGCCAGCTCACCACCCCGGTTTGGGGAGCAGTTCTTC.

In its sample, this clonotype was seen many times. The chain uses TRBV12-3 or TRBV12-4 and TRBJ1-1; D is perhaps TRBD1 (5 bases). The CDR3 sequence is 14 residues long. V lost 6 bases, J lost 2 bases, and 13 bases lay in between. This CDR3 reads CASSWTPGNTEAFF. The CDR3, as DNA: TGTGCCAGCAGCTGGACACCGGGCAACACTGAAGCTTTCTTT.

This clonotype was observed at least ten times. This chain connects TRBV14 to TRBJ2-1; D gene unclear. CDR1 and CDR2 (germline): SGHDN, FVKESK. CDR3 length: 13 amino acids. Trimming shortened V by 1 base and J by 10 bases, and 11 bases separated the two germline ends. The CDR3 spells CASSQVTGGEQFF. CDR3 DNA: TGTGCCAGCAGCCAAGTTACGGGCGGCGAGCAGTTCTTC. Based on the CDR3 plus reference TRBV14 and TRBJ2-1, the full variable domain is EAGVTQFPSHSVIEKGQTVTLRCDPISGHDNLYWYRRVMGKEIKFLLHFVKESKQDESGMPNNRFLAERTGGTYSTLKVQPAELEDSGVYFCASSQVTGGEQFFGPGTRLTVL.

V is TRBV7-9 and J is TRBJ1-1; D may be TRBD1 (5 bases). The V gene lost 4 bases and the J gene lost 4 bases, with 19 bases spanning the gap. Germline V CDR1 and CDR2: SEHNR, FQNEAQ (reference sequence). This CDR3 contains 16 residues. The CDR3 DNA reads as TGTGCCAGCAGCTCAACTAGCGGGGGGGAAGGCACTGAAGCTTTCTTT. Protein product: CASSSTSGGEGTEAFF.

This clonotype was picked up many times. The genes are TRBV12-3 or TRBV12-4 and TRBJ2-1, with 7 nucleotides matching TRBD2. This CDR3 is 14 amino acids long. J was trimmed by 7 bases and V by 3 bases; bases with no gene match: 6. Here the CDR3 reads CASSLAGETNEQFF. The DNA of the CDR3 is TGTGCCAGCAGTTTGGCGGGAGAAACGAATGAGCAGTTCTTC.

The chain uses TRBV3-1 and TRBJ2-4, with 14 bases aligning to TRBD2. Germline loops: CDR1 LGHDT, CDR2 YNNKEL (reference sequence). Unmatched junction bases numbered 7, after V lost 4 bases and J lost 5 bases. The CDR3 sequence is 17 residues long. The CDR3 is CASSRLAGGPMENIQYF. CDR3 in DNA: TGTGCCAGCAGCCGACTAGCGGGGGGGCCGATGGAAAACATTCAGTACTTC.

The chain combines TRBV4-2 with TRBJ2-5, with 8 bases lining up with TRBD1. J lost 10 bases, V lost 6 bases, and 7 bases had no gene match. Germline lookup yields CDR1 LGHNA and CDR2 YNFKEQ. The CDR3 covers 12 residues. CDR3 sequence reads: CASSVVGTGQYF. The CDR3 coding sequence is TGTGCCAGCAGTGTCGTAGGGACAGGCCAGTACTTC.

This clonotype was recorded at least ten times. The chain couples TRBV10-3 to TRBJ2-7; 7 nucleotides align to TRBD1. CDR3 length: 13 residues. Germline-derived CDR1 and CDR2 are ENHRY and SYGVKD. Trimming removed 5 bases from V and 0 bases from J; junction bases left unmatched: 1. The chain's CDR3 is CAISRDSSYEQYF. The CDR3 nucleotides are TGTGCCATCAGTAGGGACAGCTCCTACGAGCAGTACTTC.

This clonotype was seen a few times. The V call is TRBV19, the J call TRBJ1-6; no firm D call. The CDR3 runs 12 residues. CDR1 is LNHDA, CDR2 SQIVND, per germline (reference sequence). The V and J ends lost 3 bases and 7 bases respectively, with 4 bases between them. CDR3 DNA: TGTGCCAGTAGTATGCTGAATTCACCCCTCCACTTT. The encoded protein is CASSMLNSPLHF.